Listed below are T cell receptor beta chains from one sample, sequenced in a study of response to subunit inactivated influenza vaccine. TCRdb itself ran the RT-PCR reads through MiXCR, one entry per CDR3 protein. The sample lists more than 600,000 distinct CDR3 sequences; roughly 18% were seen once. The material was PBMCs from blood, obtained 5 days after vaccination. Receptors were obtained from a man aged 50-60 years who received an inactivated influenza vaccine. Each CDR3 is given with its conserved first and last residue. The order of the fields is J gene, V gene, clone size, D gene, CDR3 DNA, CDR3 protein. D genes are given only for firm matches. For some rows the clone size is stated as once, few or many, or as a class when expanded; others skip it.

J: TRBJ2-1
V: TRBV20-1
size: few
D: -
DNA: TGCAGTGCTCTACACCGGGACCAACACTACAATGAGCAGTTCTTC
CDR3: CSALHRDQHYNEQFF

J: TRBJ2-7
V: TRBV7-8
size: few
D: TRBD1
DNA: TGTGCCAGCAGGAGTGCCGGGACAGCCTACTACGAGCAGTACTTC
CDR3: CASRSAGTAYYEQYF

J: TRBJ2-3
V: TRBV7-8
size: -
D: -
DNA: TGTGCCAGCAGCCGGCGGACGGGCCCCACAGATACGCAGTATTTT
CDR3: CASSRRTGPTDTQYF

J: TRBJ2-7
V: TRBV20-1
size: few
D: TRBD1
DNA: TGCAGTGCCAGATCCGGGACAGCCCTTAGGTTGGAGCAGTACTTC
CDR3: CSARSGTALRLEQYF

J: TRBJ2-5
V: TRBV10-1
size: few
D: TRBD1
DNA: TGCGCCAGCAGTAAGACAGGGACCAAGAAAGAGACCCAGTACTTC
CDR3: CASSKTGTKKETQYF

J: TRBJ2-1
V: TRBV7-2
size: -
D: TRBD1
DNA: TGTGCCAGCAGCCCAAGAGGGACAGGGAGCTCCTACAATGAGCAGTTCTTC
CDR3: CASSPRGTGSSYNEQFF

J: TRBJ2-5
V: TRBV7-9
size: -
D: TRBD1
DNA: TGTGCCAGCAGCCGGACAGGGGGCGATGAGACCCAGTACTTC
CDR3: CASSRTGGDETQYF

J: TRBJ2-7
V: TRBV12-3/TRBV12-4
size: -
D: TRBD2
DNA: TGTGCCAGCAGTTTGTTTCTTTTAGCGGGAGACTACGAGCAGTACTTC
CDR3: CASSLFLLAGDYEQYF

J: TRBJ2-7
V: TRBV4-2
size: few
D: -
DNA: TGTGCCAGCAGCCAAGAAAGTTCATCGACCTCAAGCTCCTACGAGCAGTACTTC
CDR3: CASSQESSSTSSSYEQYF

J: TRBJ1-2
V: TRBV7-2
size: many
D: -
DNA: TGTGCCAGCAGCTTTGGCCATTTAGACTATGGCTACACCTTC
CDR3: CASSFGHLDYGYTF

J: TRBJ2-7
V: TRBV5-1
size: few
D: TRBD1
DNA: TGCGCCAGCAGCTACGGACAGGGGGCCCACGAGCAGTACTTC
CDR3: CASSYGQGAHEQYF

J: TRBJ2-7
V: TRBV29-1
size: many
D: -
DNA: TGCAGCGTTGAATATCGAGACGGGTCCTACGAGCAGTACTTC
CDR3: CSVEYRDGSYEQYF

J: TRBJ2-5
V: TRBV5-6
size: few
D: -
DNA: TGTGCCAGCGCCGGGACACTTGAGACCCAGTACTTC
CDR3: CASAGTLETQYF

J: TRBJ2-2
V: TRBV4-2
size: -
D: -
DNA: TGTGCCAGCAGCCCAAGATCCCTCACCGGGGAGCTGTTTTTT
CDR3: CASSPRSLTGELFF

J: TRBJ2-2
V: TRBV29-1
size: few
D: -
DNA: TGCAGCGTGTTTTTTGATGGGGCAGGGTGGGCCGGGGAGCTGTTTTTT
CDR3: CSVFFDGAGWAGELFF

J: TRBJ1-1
V: TRBV5-1
size: few
D: TRBD1
DNA: TGCGCCAGCAGCTTGCTGGGACAGACTGAAGCTTTCTTT
CDR3: CASSLLGQTEAFF

J: TRBJ2-1
V: TRBV20-1
size: few
D: -
DNA: TGCAGTGCTAGAGACCATCGGGGTTCCCTCAATGAGCAGTTCTTC
CDR3: CSARDHRGSLNEQFF

J: TRBJ1-2
V: TRBV7-9
size: few
D: -
DNA: TGTGCCAGCAGCACAAGGACGTATGACTATGGCTACACCTTC
CDR3: CASSTRTYDYGYTF

J: TRBJ2-5
V: TRBV5-4
size: -
D: TRBD1
DNA: TGTGCCAGCAGGATACAGCAGGGGGCTCAGTACCAAGAGACCCAGTACTTC
CDR3: CASRIQQGAQYQETQYF

J: TRBJ2-3
V: TRBV5-1
size: many
D: TRBD1
DNA: TGCGCCAGCAGCTTGGCCGTCGGGACAGCTAGCACAGATACGCAGTATTTT
CDR3: CASSLAVGTASTDTQYF

J: TRBJ2-5
V: TRBV29-1
size: few
D: TRBD2
DNA: TGCAGCGTTGAAGTCAAGCGGGAGGGCCCTCTGGAGACCCAGTACTTC
CDR3: CSVEVKREGPLETQYF

J: TRBJ2-3
V: TRBV20-1
size: few
D: TRBD1
DNA: TGCAGTGCTGCTGCCCGACAGGGGAGCACAGATACGCAGTATTTT
CDR3: CSAAARQGSTDTQYF

J: TRBJ2-7
V: TRBV7-9
size: -
D: -
DNA: TGTGCCAGCAGCAGCGGATCCCCTACCTACGAGCAGTACTTC
CDR3: CASSSGSPTYEQYF

J: TRBJ2-1
V: TRBV20-1
size: -
D: -
DNA: TGCAGTGCTAGAGATCCGAGGAGCCCCTACAATGAGCAGTTCTTC
CDR3: CSARDPRSPYNEQFF

J: TRBJ1-6
V: TRBV20-1
size: few
D: -
DNA: TGCAGTGCTAGAGATCGTGGGGAATACTCCTATAATTCACCCCTCCACTTT
CDR3: CSARDRGEYSYNSPLHF

J: TRBJ2-5
V: TRBV18
size: -
D: -
DNA: TGTGCCAGCTCACCACCGAACAGGAGGGCTCAAGAGACCCAGTACTTC
CDR3: CASSPPNRRAQETQYF

J: TRBJ1-1
V: TRBV5-1
size: -
D: -
DNA: TGCGCCAGCAGCCCAGGGGCGGTCACTGAAGCTTTCTTT
CDR3: CASSPGAVTEAFF

J: TRBJ2-7
V: TRBV6-7
size: -
D: TRBD2
DNA: TGTGCCAGCAGTTACTCAGATGGTTGCGCGGGGGTTATACCGGTCGAGCAGTACTTC
CDR3: CASSYSDGCAGVIPVEQYF

J: TRBJ2-1
V: TRBV5-1
size: once
D: -
DNA: TGCGCCAGCAGCTCCCGGGACTTCAGTGAGCAGTTCTTC
CDR3: CASSSRDFSEQFF

J: TRBJ2-3
V: TRBV4-3
size: few
D: -
DNA: TGCGCCAGCAGCCAAGATATAGACAGCTCTAGCACAGATACGCAGTATTTT
CDR3: CASSQDIDSSSTDTQYF

J: TRBJ2-3
V: TRBV6-5
size: -
D: -
DNA: TGTGCCAGCAGCCTAGACGAGTGGACGCAGTATTTT
CDR3: CASSLDEWTQYF

J: TRBJ1-1
V: TRBV6-2/TRBV6-3
size: -
D: -
DNA: TGTGCCAGCACCATCACCCTTAGTCGGGGGTGGAACACTGAAGCTTTCTTT
CDR3: CASTITLSRGWNTEAFF

J: TRBJ1-1
V: TRBV15
size: few
D: -
DNA: TGTGCCACCAGCAGAGATTCGACAAAGAACACTGAAGCTTTCTTT
CDR3: CATSRDSTKNTEAFF

J: TRBJ2-1
V: TRBV4-2
size: -
D: -
DNA: TGTGCCAGCAGCCAGTACAACGGGGCCCCTGGGTCGGATGAGCAGTTCTTC
CDR3: CASSQYNGAPGSDEQFF

J: TRBJ1-2
V: TRBV29-1
size: few
D: -
DNA: TGCAGCGTTGGGTCATCGACTGACTCGAACTATGGCTACACCTTC
CDR3: CSVGSSTDSNYGYTF

J: TRBJ2-5
V: TRBV7-9
size: few
D: -
DNA: TGTGCCAGCAGCTTAGTCCCAGAAGAGACCCAGTACTTC
CDR3: CASSLVPEETQYF